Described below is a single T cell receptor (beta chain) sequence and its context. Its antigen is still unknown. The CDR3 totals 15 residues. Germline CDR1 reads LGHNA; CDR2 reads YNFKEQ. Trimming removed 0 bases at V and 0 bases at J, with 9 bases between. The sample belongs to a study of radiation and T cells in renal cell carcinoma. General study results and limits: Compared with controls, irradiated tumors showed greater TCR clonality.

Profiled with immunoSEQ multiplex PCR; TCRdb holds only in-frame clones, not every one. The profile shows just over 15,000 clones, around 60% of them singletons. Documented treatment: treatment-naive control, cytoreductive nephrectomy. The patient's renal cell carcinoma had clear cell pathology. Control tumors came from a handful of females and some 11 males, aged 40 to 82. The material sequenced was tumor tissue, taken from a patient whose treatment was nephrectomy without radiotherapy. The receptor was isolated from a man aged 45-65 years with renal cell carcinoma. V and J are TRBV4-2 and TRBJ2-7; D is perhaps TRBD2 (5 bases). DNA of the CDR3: TGTGCCAGCAGCCAAGATAAGCGGAGCTCCTACGAGCAGTACTTC. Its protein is CASSQDKRSSYEQYF.